Each of the 5 T cell receptor beta chains below was sequenced from the same sample in a study of T cells in Graves' hyperthyroidism and ophthalmopathy. RNA transcripts yielded amplified TCR beta CDR3 regions. HTBI primers were employed in a first-round RT-PCR of the TCR CDR3. TCRdb re-called the multiplex PCR reads through MiXCR, storing one row per CDR3 protein. The top ten clones hold 25% to 30% of a sample with around 250,000 distinct CDR3 sequences, 16% of them seen once. The sample consisted of blood. The receptors here all came from a woman aged 18-35 years with Graves' ophthalmopathy.

This clonotype was recorded many times. The genes are TRBV27 and TRBJ1-2, with 9 bases that match TRBD1. Germline V gives CDR1 MNHEY, CDR2 SMNVEV (reference sequence). This CDR3 is built from 16 residues. Trimming cost V 2 bases and J 5 bases; bases outside gene matches: 9. DNA for the CDR3: TGTGCCAGCAGTTTAAGGGCCGGGACAGGGAGTTATGGCTACACCTTC. Its protein product is CASSLRAGTGSYGYTF.

This clonotype was found many times. The chain combines TRBV7-9 with TRBJ1-1, with D possibly TRBD1 on 6 matching bases. CDR3 length: 17 residues. Germline V CDR1 and CDR2: SEHNR, FQNEAQ (reference sequence). V was clipped by 1 base and J by 1 base, with 16 bases between them. The CDR3 region has the DNA TGTGCCAGCAGCTTAGTTCAATCGGGGGCCGGGAACACTGAAGCTTTCTTT. As protein: CASSLVQSGAGNTEAFF.

Ten or more counts support this clonotype. The rearrangement joins TRBV27 to TRBJ1-2, with D uncertain. Germline values: CDR1 MNHEY, CDR2 SMNVEV (reference sequence). The ends were cut back, 5 bases at V and 3 bases at J, with 16 bases in the middle. The CDR3 is 15 residues long. CDR3 region: CASSPERDSYYGYTF. The DNA for the CDR3 is TGTGCCAGCAGTCCAGAGCGGGATTCTTACTATGGCTACACCTTC.

This clonotype was seen at least ten times. CDR3 DNA sequence: TGTGCCACCAGCAGAGCGATGGGCCTCTACTACGAGCAGTACTTC. This codes for CATSRAMGLYYEQYF. The chain joins TRBV15 to TRBJ2-7, with D unclear. V was pared by 1 base and J by 3 bases, with 13 bases between. The CDR3 length is 15 residues. Per germline, CDR1 LNHNV and CDR2 YYDKDF (reference sequence).

V and J are TRBV27 and TRBJ1-2, with D perhaps TRBD1 (5 bases). Germline loops: CDR1 MNHEY, CDR2 SMNVEV (reference sequence). Trimming took off 6 bases at V and 4 bases at J, with 15 bases between the two ends. The length of the CDR3 is 14 residues. The CDR3 reads CASSTGGTTYGYTF. CDR3 DNA sequence: TGTGCCAGCAGCACCGGGGGGACCACCTATGGCTACACCTTC.